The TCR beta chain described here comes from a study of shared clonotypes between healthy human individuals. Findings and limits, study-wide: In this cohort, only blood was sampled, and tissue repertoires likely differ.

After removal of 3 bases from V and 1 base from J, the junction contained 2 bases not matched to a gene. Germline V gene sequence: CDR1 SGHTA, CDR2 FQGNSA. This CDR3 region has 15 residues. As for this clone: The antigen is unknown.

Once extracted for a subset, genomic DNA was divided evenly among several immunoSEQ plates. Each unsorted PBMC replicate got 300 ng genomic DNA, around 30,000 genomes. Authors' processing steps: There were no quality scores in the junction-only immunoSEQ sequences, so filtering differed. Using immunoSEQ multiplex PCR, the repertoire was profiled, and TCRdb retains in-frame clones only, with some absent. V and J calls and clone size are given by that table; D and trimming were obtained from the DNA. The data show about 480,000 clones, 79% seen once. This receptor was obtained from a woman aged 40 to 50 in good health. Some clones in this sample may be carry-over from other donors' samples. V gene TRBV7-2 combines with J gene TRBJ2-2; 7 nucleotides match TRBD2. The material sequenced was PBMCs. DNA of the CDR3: TGTGCCAGCAGCTTCCTAGCGGAGAACACCGGGGAGCTGTTTTTT. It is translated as CASSFLAENTGELFF.